These 20 T cell receptor beta chains came from one sample sequenced in a study of T cells after yellow fever vaccination. TCRdb called the 5' RACE reads again in MiXCR, with one record for every CDR3 protein. Of 250,000 to 350,000 distinct CDR3 sequences listed, around 7.3% are singletons. The sequencing used PBMCs, collected about 49 days after the first yellow fever vaccination. The receptors shown here come from a man in his late teens or twenties who received the YFV17D yellow fever vaccine.

Regarding this clonotype: A read error may explain this, as a much larger clone is one base away. V is TRBV7-2 and J is TRBJ2-1, with 9 nucleotides matching TRBD2. This CDR3 has 19 amino acids. The junction had 12 bases not matched to a gene; V was cut back by 2 bases and J by 1 base. CDR1 is SGHTA and CDR2 is FQGNSA in the germline V gene. The CDR3 DNA reads TGTGCCAGCAGCTTATTCGCTAGCGGGGTCGCTTTTTCCTACAATGAGCAGTTCTTC. Encoded protein: CASSLFASGVAFSYNEQFF. The full variable domain, with the rest looked up from reference TRBV7-2 and TRBJ2-1, is GAGVSQSPSNKVTEKGKDVELRCDPISGHTALYWYRQSLGQGLEFLIYFQGNSAPDKSGLPSDRFSAERTGGSVSTLTIQRTQQEDSAVYLCASSLFASGVAFSYNEQFFGPGTRLTVL.

This clonotype was seen many times. V and J are TRBV15 and TRBJ2-7; D is ambiguous. CDR3 length: 14 residues. CDR1 is LNHNV, CDR2 YYDKDF, per germline (reference sequence). V was clipped by 5 bases and J by 0 bases, with 11 bases between them. In nucleotides, the CDR3 is TGTGCCACCAGCCCCGACACTTACTCCTACGAGCAGTACTTC. The encoded protein is CATSPDTYSYEQYF.

The rearrangement links TRBV29-1 to TRBJ2-2; D may match TRBD1 or TRBD2 (5 bases each). V was cut by 7 bases and J by 6 bases, with 18 bases left in between. The V gene's germline CDR1 is SQVTM and CDR2 ANQGSEA. CDR3 length equals 14 residues. The CDR3 region has the DNA TGCAGCGCTGAGGGTAGGGGATCGCCCGGGGAGCTGTTTTTT. Translated: CSAEGRGSPGELFF.

This clonotype was counted a few times. The chain uses TRBV7-9 and TRBJ2-7; tentative D call: TRBD1 (6 bases). The CDR3 contains 16 residues. The V gene's germline CDR1 is SEHNR and CDR2 FQNEAQ (reference sequence). V shed 4 bases and J shed 0 bases, with 16 bases lying between them. The CDR3 nucleotides are TGTGCCAGCAGCTCCATGAGGACAGTCGTCTCCTACGAGCAGTACTTC. This codes for CASSSMRTVVSYEQYF.

This clonotype has more than one count but fewer than ten. A junction boundary mismatches the germline segment, possibly from a read error. As DNA, the CDR3 is TGTGCCAGTTCAGATCCGGGACTAGCGGGGGAAAGGTTCGGGTCCTTC. Protein product: CASSDPGLAGERFGSF. The chain has TRBV28 and TRBJ2-5; 14 bases map to TRBD2. Germline loops: CDR1 MDHEN, CDR2 SYDVKM. The CDR3 extends over 16 amino acids.

This clonotype was counted at least ten times. The gene calls are TRBV5-1 and TRBJ2-1; either TRBD1 or TRBD2 may fit D (7 bases each). Trimming removed 5 bases from V and 12 bases from J, with 15 bases in between. CDR1 and CDR2 (germline): SGHRS, YFSETQ. The CDR3 runs 12 residues. DNA for the CDR3: TGCGCCAGCAGGGCCCCAGGGGGGGTGCAGTTCTTC. It specifies CASRAPGGVQFF.

The chain links TRBV27 to TRBJ2-1; 7 bases agree with TRBD1. V lost 11 bases and J lost 4; bases outside the gene matches: 17. The CDR3 spans 16 residues. Germline-derived CDR1 and CDR2 are MNHEY and SMNVEV (reference sequence). The CDR3: CAFSSILRGTYNEQFF. The CDR3 nucleotides are TGTGCCTTCTCCTCCATCCTCAGGGGGACATACAATGAGCAGTTCTTC.

In this sample, this clonotype turned up many times. This chain links TRBV20-1 with TRBJ2-5; D gene ambiguous. Trimming left V 6 bases short and J 4 bases short, with 9 bases between. This CDR3 has 11 residues. Germline V CDR1 and CDR2: DFQATT, SNEGSKA (reference sequence). CDR3: CSATKRETQYF. CDR3 sequence (DNA): TGCAGTGCCACCAAGAGAGAGACCCAGTACTTC.

This clonotype occurred many times. This sequence joins TRBV7-3 and TRBJ2-6; a weak D match, TRBD2 (5 bases). Trimming left V 4 bases short and J 6 bases short, with 10 bases between. Germline-derived CDR1 and CDR2 are SGHTA and FQGTGA. This CDR3 is built from 14 residues. DNA for the CDR3: TGTGCCAGCAGCTCCTTCGGGAAGGCCAACGTCCTGACTTTC. This encodes CASSSFGKANVLTF. The whole variable domain, remainder taken from reference TRBV7-3 and TRBJ2-6, is GAGVSQTPSNKVTEKGKYVELRCDPISGHTALYWYRQSLGQGPEFLIYFQGTGAADDSGLPNDRFFAVRPEGSVSTLKIQRTERGDSAVYLCASSSFGKANVLTFGAGSRLTVL.

This clonotype has more than one count but fewer than ten. This chain joins TRBV5-1 and TRBJ2-7; D call uncertain. Germline-derived CDR1 and CDR2 are SGHRS and YFSETQ. V lost 5 bases, J lost 3 bases, and 9 bases lay in between. The CDR3 sequence is 12 residues long. Here the CDR3 DNA reads TGCGCCAGCAGGTGGTCAATCTACGAGCAGTACTTC. Translated: CASRWSIYEQYF. Looking up the rest from reference TRBV5-1 and TRBJ2-7 gives the full variable domain: KAGVTQTPRYLIKTRGQQVTLSCSPISGHRSVSWYQQTPGQGLQFLFEYFSETQRNKGNFPGRFSGRQFSNSRSEMNVSTLELGDSALYLCASRWSIYEQYFGPGTRLTVT.

The sample holds a few counts of this clonotype. The chain combines TRBV6-1 with TRBJ2-1; D could derive from TRBD1 or TRBD2 (6 bases each). Trimming took 2 bases from V and 2 from J, leaving 10 bases between them. This CDR3 has 15 amino acids. Per the germline V gene, CDR1 is MNHNS and CDR2 is SASEGT. CDR3 loop: CASSEWGAAYNEQFF. DNA of the CDR3: TGTGCCAGCAGTGAATGGGGGGCAGCCTACAATGAGCAGTTCTTC.

This clonotype was observed many times. The genes are TRBV7-2 and TRBJ2-3; D is ambiguous. Germline V gene lookup returns CDR1 SGHTA and CDR2 FQGNSA. This CDR3 is built from 14 residues. Trimming removed 2 bases at V and 4 bases at J, with 10 bases between. The CDR3 is CASSLQASADTQYF. The CDR3 DNA reads TGTGCCAGCAGCTTACAGGCTAGTGCAGATACGCAGTATTTT.

The chain uses TRBV7-2 and TRBJ1-2; D not certain. The length of the CDR3 is 15 residues. Per germline, CDR1 SGHTA and CDR2 FQGNSA. Trimming cost V 1 base and J 5 bases, with 14 bases left between them. The CDR3 spells CASSLGAGVQYGYTF. For the CDR3, the DNA is TGTGCCAGCAGCTTAGGGGCAGGAGTACAATATGGCTACACCTTC.

This clonotype was found a few times. The chain has TRBV23-1 and TRBJ2-6; D is unresolved. TRBV23-1 is classed as an ORF, of uncertain function. V dropped 3 bases and J dropped 0 bases, with 12 bases sitting between them. The CDR3 has 17 amino acids. The CDR3 is CASSHSGPLSGANVLTF. CDR3 bases: TGCGCCAGCAGTCATTCCGGCCCTCTCTCTGGGGCCAACGTCCTGACTTTC.

CDR3 sequence: CASSLGSTSGGGNQPQHF. The CDR3 region has the DNA TGTGCCAGCAGCTTAGGGTCTACTTCCGGGGGGGGCAATCAGCCCCAGCATTTT. This sequence joins TRBV11-2 and TRBJ1-5, with D perhaps TRBD1 (5 bases). Trimming removed 1 base at V and 2 bases at J, with 18 bases between. The germline gives CDR1 SGHAT, CDR2 FQNNGV. The CDR3 consists of 18 residues.

This clonotype was seen a handful of times. The chain couples TRBV11-1 to TRBJ2-3; 9 nucleotides agree with TRBD2. From germline, CDR1 is SGHAT and CDR2 FQDESV (reference sequence). This CDR3 contains 19 residues. The V and J ends lost 5 bases and 7 bases, in that order; junction bases with no gene match: 22. The CDR3 reads CASSAPARGAGGPYNTQYF. The CDR3 DNA reads TGTGCCAGCAGCGCCCCCGCCCGAGGGGCGGGGGGGCCCTATAATACGCAGTATTTT.

This clonotype was recorded at least ten times. J is TRBJ2-1 and V is TRBV18; D call uncertain. The germline V gene encodes CDR1 KGHSH and CDR2 LQKENI. The CDR3 has 12 residues. Trimming left V 4 bases short and J 6 bases short, with 7 bases between. For the CDR3, the DNA is TGTGCCAGCTCACTAGGCTTCAATGAGCAGTTCTTC. Encoded protein: CASSLGFNEQFF.

The chain combines TRBV11-2 with TRBJ1-5; D gene uncertain. Trimming took off 0 bases at V and 6 bases at J, with 6 bases between the two ends. The germline CDR1 and CDR2 sequences are SGHAT and FQNNGV. This CDR3 has 13 amino acids. CDR3 sequence (DNA): TGTGCCAGCAGCTTAGATTATGGTCAGCCCCAGCATTTT. It translates to CASSLDYGQPQHF.

The rearrangement joins TRBV20-1 to TRBJ2-7, with D perhaps matching TRBD2 (5 bases). Germline V gene lookup returns CDR1 DFQATT and CDR2 SNEGSKA (reference sequence). The ends were cut back, 3 bases at V and 0 bases at J, with 12 bases in the middle. The CDR3 runs to 14 residues. CDR3 sequence: CSARAGYSSYEQYV. The DNA for the CDR3 is TGCAGTGCTAGGGCGGGCTACAGCTCCTACGAGCAGTACGTC.

This clonotype turned up a few times. The chain links TRBV20-1 to TRBJ1-4; maybe TRBD1 (6 bases). There are 12 residues in the CDR3. Germline lookup yields CDR1 DFQATT and CDR2 SNEGSKA (reference sequence). V was clipped by 6 bases and J by 3 bases, with 8 bases between them. CDR3 in DNA: TGCAGTGCCACAGGGCCTAATGAAAAACTGTTTTTT. It yields the protein CSATGPNEKLFF.